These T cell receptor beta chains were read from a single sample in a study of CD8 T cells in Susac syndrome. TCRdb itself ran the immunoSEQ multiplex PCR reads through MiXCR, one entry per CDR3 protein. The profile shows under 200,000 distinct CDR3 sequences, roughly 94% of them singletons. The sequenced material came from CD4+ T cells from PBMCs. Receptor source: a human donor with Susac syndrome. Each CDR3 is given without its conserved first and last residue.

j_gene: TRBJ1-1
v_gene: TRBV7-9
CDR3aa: ASSPPRQGMNTEAF

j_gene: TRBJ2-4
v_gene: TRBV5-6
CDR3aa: ASSLSSVSKNIQY

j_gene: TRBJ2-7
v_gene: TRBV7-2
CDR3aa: ASSSTSLGEQY

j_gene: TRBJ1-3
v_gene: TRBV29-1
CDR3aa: SVASGKKRNTIY

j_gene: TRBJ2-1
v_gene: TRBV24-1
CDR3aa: ATSDLLAPGEQF

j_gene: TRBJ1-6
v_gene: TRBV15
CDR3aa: ATSSDRTGGNSPLH

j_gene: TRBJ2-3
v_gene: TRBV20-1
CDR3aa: SAPIGTSRSTDTQY

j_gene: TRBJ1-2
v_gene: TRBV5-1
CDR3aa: ASSPDGSGNGYT

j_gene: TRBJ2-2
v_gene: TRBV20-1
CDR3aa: PRERGDRTNTGELF

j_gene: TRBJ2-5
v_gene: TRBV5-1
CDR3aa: ASSGGLVVETQY

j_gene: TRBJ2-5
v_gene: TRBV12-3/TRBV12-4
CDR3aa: ASSNRGQETQY

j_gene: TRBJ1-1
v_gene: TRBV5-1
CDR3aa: ASSLVGAANTEAF

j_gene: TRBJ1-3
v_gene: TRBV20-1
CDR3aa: SARRGGEDTIY

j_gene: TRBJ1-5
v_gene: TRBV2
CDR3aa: ASSDRSRPNQPQH

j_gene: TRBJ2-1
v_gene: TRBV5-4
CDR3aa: ASLSLGTDSGNEQF

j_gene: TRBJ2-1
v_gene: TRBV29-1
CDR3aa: SVGGRRGGYNEQF

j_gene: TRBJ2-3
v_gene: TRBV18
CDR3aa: ASSRDRSTDTQY

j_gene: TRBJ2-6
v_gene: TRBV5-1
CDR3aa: ASSLDGNQHVLT

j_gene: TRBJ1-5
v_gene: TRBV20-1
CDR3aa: SASGTGGVQPQH

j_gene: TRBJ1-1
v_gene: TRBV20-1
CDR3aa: SAWMGSNTEAF

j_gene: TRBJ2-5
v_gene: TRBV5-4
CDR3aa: ASSLRIQETQY

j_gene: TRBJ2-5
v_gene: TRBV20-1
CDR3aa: SALGGPQETQY

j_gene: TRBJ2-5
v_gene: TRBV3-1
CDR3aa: ASSFQSVGGQETQY

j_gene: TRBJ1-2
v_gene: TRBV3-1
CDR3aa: ASSLTGKWDNYGYT

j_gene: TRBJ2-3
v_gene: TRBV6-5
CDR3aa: ASSPTSGGGDTQY

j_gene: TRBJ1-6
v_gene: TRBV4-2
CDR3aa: ASSQEFRGADNSPLH

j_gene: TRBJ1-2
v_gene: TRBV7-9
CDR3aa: ASSRVQGGNYGYT

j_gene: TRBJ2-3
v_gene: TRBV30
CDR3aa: ARGGSTDTQY

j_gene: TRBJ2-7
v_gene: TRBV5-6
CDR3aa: ASSLPRDTFYEQY

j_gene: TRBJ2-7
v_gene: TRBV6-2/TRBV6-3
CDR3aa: ASSPRTSGKHEQY

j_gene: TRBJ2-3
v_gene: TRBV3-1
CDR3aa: ASSQDPSVYTDTQY

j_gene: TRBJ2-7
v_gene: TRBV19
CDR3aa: ASSIEGTGPYEQY

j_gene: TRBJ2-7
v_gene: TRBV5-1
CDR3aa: ASSPPSYEQY

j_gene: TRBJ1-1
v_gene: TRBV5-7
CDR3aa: ASSLRVSGAMNTEAF

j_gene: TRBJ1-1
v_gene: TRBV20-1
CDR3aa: SARAVPNTEAF

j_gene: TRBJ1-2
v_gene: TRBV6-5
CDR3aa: ASIRGGNSGYT

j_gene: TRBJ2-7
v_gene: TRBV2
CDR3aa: ASSEGGVTYEKQY

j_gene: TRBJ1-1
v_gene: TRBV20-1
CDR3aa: SARDMRDSEAF

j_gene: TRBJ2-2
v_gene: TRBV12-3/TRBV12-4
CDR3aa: ASSRTANTGELF

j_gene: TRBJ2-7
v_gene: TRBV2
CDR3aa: ASSVGTGSSYEQY

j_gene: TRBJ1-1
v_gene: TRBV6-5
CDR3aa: ASSLETNTEAF

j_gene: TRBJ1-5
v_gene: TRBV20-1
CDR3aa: SARGRGRNQPQH

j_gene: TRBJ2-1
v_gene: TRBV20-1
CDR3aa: SARRPGAGGEQF

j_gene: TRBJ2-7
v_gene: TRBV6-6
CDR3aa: ASSYSAGSSTYEQY

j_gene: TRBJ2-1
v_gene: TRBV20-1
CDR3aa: SAMTSYNEQF

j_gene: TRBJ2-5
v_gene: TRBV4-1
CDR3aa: ASSPRIAGGQETQY

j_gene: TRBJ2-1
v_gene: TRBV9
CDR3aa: ASSAGTGHYNEQF

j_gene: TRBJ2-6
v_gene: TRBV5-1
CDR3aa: ASSSHLTGANVLT

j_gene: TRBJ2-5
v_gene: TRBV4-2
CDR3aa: ASSQGAVQETQY